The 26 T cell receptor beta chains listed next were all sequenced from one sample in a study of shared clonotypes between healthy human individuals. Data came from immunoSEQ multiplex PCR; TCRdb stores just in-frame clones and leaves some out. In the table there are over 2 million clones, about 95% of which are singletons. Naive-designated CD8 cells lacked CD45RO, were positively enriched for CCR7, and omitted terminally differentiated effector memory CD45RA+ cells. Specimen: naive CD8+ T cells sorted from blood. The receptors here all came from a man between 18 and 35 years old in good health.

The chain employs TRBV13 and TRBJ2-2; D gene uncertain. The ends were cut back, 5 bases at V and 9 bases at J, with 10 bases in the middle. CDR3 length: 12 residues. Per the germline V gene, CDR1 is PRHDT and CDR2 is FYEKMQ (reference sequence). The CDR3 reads CASSPTLRELFF. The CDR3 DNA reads TGTGCCAGCAGCCCCACCCTGAGGGAGCTGTTTTTT. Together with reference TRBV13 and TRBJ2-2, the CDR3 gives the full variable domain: AAGVIQSPRHLIKEKRETATLKCYPIPRHDTVYWYQQGPGQDPQFLISFYEKMQSDKGSIPDRFSAQQFSDYHSELNMSSLELGDSALYFCASSPTLRELFFGEGSRLTVL.

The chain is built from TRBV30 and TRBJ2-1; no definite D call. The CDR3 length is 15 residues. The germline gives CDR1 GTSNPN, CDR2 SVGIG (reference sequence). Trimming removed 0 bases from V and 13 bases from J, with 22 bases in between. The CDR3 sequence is CAWSVSLTLGRDQFF. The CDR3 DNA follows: TGTGCCTGGAGTGTATCACTGACCCTCGGTCGTGATCAGTTCTTC. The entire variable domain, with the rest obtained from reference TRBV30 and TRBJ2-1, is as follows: SQTIHQWPATLVQPVGSPLSLECTVEGTSNPNLYWYRQAAGRGLQLLFYSVGIGQISSEVPQNLSASRPQDRQFILSSKKLLLSDSGFYLCAWSVSLTLGRDQFFGPGTRLTVL.

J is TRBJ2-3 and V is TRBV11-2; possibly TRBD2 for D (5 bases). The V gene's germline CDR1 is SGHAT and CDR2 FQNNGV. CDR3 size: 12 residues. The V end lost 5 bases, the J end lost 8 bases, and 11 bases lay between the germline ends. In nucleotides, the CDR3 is TGTGCCAGCAGCCCGGACTTAATTACGCAGTATTTT. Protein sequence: CASSPDLITQYF.

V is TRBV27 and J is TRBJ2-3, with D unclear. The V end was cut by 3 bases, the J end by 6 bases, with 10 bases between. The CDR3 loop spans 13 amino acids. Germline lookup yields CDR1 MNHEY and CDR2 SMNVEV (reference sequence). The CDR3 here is CASSLPESDTQYF. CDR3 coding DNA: TGTGCCAGCAGTTTGCCTGAATCGGATACGCAGTATTTT.

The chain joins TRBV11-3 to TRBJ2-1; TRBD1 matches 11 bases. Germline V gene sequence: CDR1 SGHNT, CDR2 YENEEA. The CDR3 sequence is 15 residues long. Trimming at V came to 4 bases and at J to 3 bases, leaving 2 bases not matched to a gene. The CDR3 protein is CASSSGTGGYNEQFF. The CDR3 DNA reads TGTGCCAGCAGCTCCGGGACAGGGGGCTACAATGAGCAGTTCTTC.

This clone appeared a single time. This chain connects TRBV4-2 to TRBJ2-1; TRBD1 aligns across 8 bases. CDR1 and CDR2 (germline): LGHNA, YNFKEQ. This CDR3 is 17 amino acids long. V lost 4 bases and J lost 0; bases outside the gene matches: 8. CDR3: CASSLYWDRSSYNEQFF. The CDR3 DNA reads TGTGCCAGCAGCCTCTATTGGGACAGGAGCTCCTACAATGAGCAGTTCTTC.

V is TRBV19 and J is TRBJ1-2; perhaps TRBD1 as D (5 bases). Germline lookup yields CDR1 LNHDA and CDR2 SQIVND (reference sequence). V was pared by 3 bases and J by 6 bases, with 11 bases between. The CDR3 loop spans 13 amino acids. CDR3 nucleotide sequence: TGTGCCAGTAGTATCGGAGGGGCGGATGGCTACACCTTC. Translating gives CASSIGGADGYTF.

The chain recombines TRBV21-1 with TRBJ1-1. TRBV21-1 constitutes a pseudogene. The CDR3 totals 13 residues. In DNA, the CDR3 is TGTGCCAGCAGCAAAAAACAAGGCACTGAAGCTTTCTTT. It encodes CASSKKQGTEAFF.

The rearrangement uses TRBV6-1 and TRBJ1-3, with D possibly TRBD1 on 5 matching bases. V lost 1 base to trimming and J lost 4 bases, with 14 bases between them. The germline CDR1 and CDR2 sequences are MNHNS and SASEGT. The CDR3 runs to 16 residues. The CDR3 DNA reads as TGTGCCAGCAGTGAAGTGGGGGTCTTGGCCGGAAACACCATATATTTT. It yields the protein CASSEVGVLAGNTIYF.

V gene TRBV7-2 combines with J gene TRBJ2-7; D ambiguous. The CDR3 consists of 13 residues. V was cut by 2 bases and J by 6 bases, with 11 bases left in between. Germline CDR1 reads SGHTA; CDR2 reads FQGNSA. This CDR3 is CASSLPMIPEQYF. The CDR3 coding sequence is TGTGCCAGCAGCTTACCCATGATCCCCGAGCAGTACTTC.

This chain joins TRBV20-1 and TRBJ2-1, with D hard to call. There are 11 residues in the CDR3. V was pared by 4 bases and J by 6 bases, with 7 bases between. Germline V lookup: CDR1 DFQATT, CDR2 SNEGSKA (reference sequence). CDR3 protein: CSAKVPNEQFF. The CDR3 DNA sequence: TGCAGTGCTAAGGTTCCCAATGAGCAGTTCTTC.

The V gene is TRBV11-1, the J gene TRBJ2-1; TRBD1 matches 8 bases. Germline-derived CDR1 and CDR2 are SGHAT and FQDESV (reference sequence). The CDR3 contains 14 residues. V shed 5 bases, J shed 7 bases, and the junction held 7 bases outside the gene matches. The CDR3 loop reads CASSLGQVTNEQFF. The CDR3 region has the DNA TGTGCCAGCAGCCTGGGACAGGTGACTAATGAGCAGTTCTTC.

The CDR3 loop reads CASSLVRSTGRSGNTIYF. Here the CDR3 DNA reads TGTGCCAGCAGCTTGGTAAGGTCCACAGGGCGCTCTGGAAACACCATATATTTT. The J gene is TRBJ1-3, the V gene TRBV5-6; tentative D call: TRBD1 (6 bases). CDR3 length: 18 amino acids. Trimming stripped 0 bases from V and 0 bases from J, with 16 bases between. Germline V gene lookup returns CDR1 SGHDT and CDR2 YYEEEE.

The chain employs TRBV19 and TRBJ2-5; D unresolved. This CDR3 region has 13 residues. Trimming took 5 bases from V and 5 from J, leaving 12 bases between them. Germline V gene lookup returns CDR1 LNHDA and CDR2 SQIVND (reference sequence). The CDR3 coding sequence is TGTGCCAGTAGTGTGGACCAGGAGGAGACCCAGTACTTC. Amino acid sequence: CASSVDQEETQYF.

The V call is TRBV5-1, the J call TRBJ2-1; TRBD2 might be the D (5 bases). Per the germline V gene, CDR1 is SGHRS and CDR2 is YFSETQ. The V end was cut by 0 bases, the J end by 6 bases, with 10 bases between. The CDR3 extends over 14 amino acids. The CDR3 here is CASSLVSGSNEQFF. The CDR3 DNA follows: TGCGCCAGCAGCTTGGTTTCGGGGAGCAATGAGCAGTTCTTC.

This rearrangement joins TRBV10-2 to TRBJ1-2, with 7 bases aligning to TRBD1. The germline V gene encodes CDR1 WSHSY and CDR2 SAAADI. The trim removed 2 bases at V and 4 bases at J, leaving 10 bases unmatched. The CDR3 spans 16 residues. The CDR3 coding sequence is TGCGCCAGCAGTGAGGAGGGACAGCCGACTAGCTATGGCTACACCTTC. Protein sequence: CASSEEGQPTSYGYTF.

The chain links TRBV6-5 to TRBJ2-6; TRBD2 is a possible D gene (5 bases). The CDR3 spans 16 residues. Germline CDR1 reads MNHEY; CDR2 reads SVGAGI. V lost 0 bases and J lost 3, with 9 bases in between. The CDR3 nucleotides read TGTGCCAGCAGTTACTCGGAGGTTTATGGGGCCAACGTCCTGACTTTC. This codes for CASSYSEVYGANVLTF.

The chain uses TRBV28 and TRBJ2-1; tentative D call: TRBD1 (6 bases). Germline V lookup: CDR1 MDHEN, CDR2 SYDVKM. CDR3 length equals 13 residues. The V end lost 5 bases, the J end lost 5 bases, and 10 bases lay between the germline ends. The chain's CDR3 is CASSQRQDNEQFF. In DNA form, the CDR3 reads TGTGCCAGCAGTCAAAGACAGGACAATGAGCAGTTCTTC.

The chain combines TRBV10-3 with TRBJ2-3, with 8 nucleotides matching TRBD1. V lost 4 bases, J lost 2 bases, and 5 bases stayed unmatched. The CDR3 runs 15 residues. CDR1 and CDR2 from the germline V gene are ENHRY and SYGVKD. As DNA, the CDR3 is TGTGCCATCAGTGGCGGGACAGGAAACACAGATACGCAGTATTTT. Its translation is CAISGGTGNTDTQYF.

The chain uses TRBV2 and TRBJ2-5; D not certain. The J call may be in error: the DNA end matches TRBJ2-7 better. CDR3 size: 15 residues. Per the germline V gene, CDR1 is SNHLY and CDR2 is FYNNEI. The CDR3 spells CASSLPAQSSYEQYF. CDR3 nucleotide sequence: TGTGCCAGCAGTCTACCCGCCCAGAGCTCCTACGAGCAGTACTTC.

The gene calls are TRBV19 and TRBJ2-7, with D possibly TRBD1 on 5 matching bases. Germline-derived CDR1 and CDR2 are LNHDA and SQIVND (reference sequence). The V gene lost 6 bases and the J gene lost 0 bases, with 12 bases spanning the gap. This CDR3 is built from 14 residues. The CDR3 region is CASSPTVSSYEQYF. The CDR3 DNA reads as TGTGCCAGTAGCCCGACAGTGAGCTCCTACGAGCAGTACTTC.

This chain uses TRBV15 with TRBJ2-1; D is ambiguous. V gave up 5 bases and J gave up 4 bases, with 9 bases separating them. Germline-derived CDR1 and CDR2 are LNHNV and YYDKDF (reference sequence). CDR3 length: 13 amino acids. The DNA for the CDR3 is TGTGCCACCAGCGACTCCTTTTACAATGAGCAGTTCTTC. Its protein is CATSDSFYNEQFF.

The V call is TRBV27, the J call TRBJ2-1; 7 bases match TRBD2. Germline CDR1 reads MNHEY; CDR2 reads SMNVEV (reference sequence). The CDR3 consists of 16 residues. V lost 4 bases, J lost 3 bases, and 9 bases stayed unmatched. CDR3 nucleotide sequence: TGTGCCAGCAGTTCGCCAATAGCGGGCAGCTACAATGAGCAGTTCTTC. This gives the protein CASSSPIAGSYNEQFF.

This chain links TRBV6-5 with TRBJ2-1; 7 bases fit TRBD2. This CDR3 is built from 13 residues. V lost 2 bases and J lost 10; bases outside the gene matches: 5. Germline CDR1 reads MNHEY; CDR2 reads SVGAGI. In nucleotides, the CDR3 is TGTGCCAGCAGTTACGGGGCTAGCGGAGAGCAGTTCTTC. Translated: CASSYGASGEQFF.

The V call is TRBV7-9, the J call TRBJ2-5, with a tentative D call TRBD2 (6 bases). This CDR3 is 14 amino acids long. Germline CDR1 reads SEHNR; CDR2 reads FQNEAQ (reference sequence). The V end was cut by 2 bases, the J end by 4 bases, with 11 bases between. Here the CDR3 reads CASSLPLRGETQYF. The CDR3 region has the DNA TGTGCCAGCAGCTTACCCTTGCGGGGAGAGACCCAGTACTTC. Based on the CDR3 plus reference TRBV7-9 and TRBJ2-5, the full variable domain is DTGVSQNPRHKITKRGQNVTFRCDPISEHNRLYWYRQTLGQGPEFLTYFQNEAQLEKSRLLSDRFSAERPKGSFSTLEIQRTEQGDSAMYLCASSLPLRGETQYFGPGTRLLVL.

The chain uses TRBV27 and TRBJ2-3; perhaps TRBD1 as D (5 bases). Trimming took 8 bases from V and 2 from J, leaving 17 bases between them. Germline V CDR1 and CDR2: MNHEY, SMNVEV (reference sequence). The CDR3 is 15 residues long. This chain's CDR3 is CASADGQIITDTQYF. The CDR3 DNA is TGTGCCAGCGCCGATGGACAAATTATCACAGATACGCAGTATTTT.